Presented here are 17 T cell receptor beta chains from one specimen sequenced in a study of blood T cell repertoires in COVID-19. Clones were read by immunoSEQ multiplex PCR, and TCRdb kept only the in-frame ones, dropping some. The sample carries 260,000 or so clones, about four fifths recorded once. The sequenced sample consisted of peripheral blood. The receptor source for this set is a woman in her 70s with acute or convalescent COVID-19.

The chain combines TRBV7-2 with TRBJ2-1, with TRBD1 matching 9 bases. Trimming removed 0 bases from V and 2 bases from J; junction bases left unmatched: 2. This CDR3 contains 16 residues. Germline-derived CDR1 and CDR2 are SGHTA and FQGNSA. This chain's CDR3 is CASSLAGTGTYNEQFF. As DNA, the CDR3 is TGTGCCAGCAGCTTAGCCGGGACAGGGACCTACAATGAGCAGTTCTTC.

V gene TRBV6-5 combines with J gene TRBJ1-5; D perhaps matches TRBD1 (5 bases). The CDR3 has 14 amino acids. V lost 5 bases to trimming and J lost 4 bases, with 12 bases between them. Germline CDR1 and CDR2: MNHEY and SVGAGI. Here the CDR3 DNA reads TGTGCCAGCAGTATAGACCGGGGGAATCAGCCCCAGCATTTT. Its translation: CASSIDRGNQPQHF.

This clone occurred a few times. The CDR3 loop is CASSDTGGGPQHF. As DNA, the CDR3 is TGTGCCAGCAGTGACACAGGGGGTGGGCCCCAGCATTTT. The chain recombines TRBV6-4 with TRBJ1-5; 8 bases map to TRBD1. Germline V gene lookup returns CDR1 MRHNA and CDR2 SNTAGT. This CDR3 has 13 residues. Trimming at V came to 2 bases and at J to 9 bases, leaving 3 bases not matched to a gene.

The chain joins TRBV4-3 to TRBJ2-7; 10 positions match TRBD1. The ends lost 1 base at V and 4 bases at J; junction bases unmatched: 7. Germline CDR1 reads LGHNA; CDR2 reads YSLEER. This CDR3 region has 16 residues. The CDR3 here is CASSQATGTGAYEQYF. The DNA of the CDR3 is TGCGCCAGCAGCCAAGCCACCGGGACAGGGGCTTACGAGCAGTACTTC.

CDR3 protein: CASSSSPGLKLFF. The CDR3 DNA reads TGTGCCAGCAGTTCTAGCCCGGGGTTAAAACTGTTTTTT. The chain couples TRBV27 to TRBJ1-4; D remains ambiguous. The CDR3 extends over 13 amino acids. The V gene lost 4 bases and the J gene lost 10 bases, with 13 bases spanning the gap. Germline V CDR1 and CDR2: MNHEY, SMNVEV (reference sequence).

This sequence joins TRBV4-1 and TRBJ1-5; tentatively, D is TRBD1 (6 bases). Germline values: CDR1 MGHRA, CDR2 YSYEKL. V was trimmed by 0 bases and J by 2 bases, leaving 14 bases between them. There are 17 residues in the CDR3. CDR3 sequence reads: CASSQDPQGAGNQPQHF. The CDR3 nucleotides read TGCGCCAGCAGCCAAGATCCACAGGGCGCGGGCAATCAGCCCCAGCATTTT.

The chain uses TRBV7-2 and TRBJ1-1; 12 bases agree with TRBD1. Germline-derived CDR1 and CDR2 are SGHTA and FQGNSA. This CDR3 has 16 residues. V shed 1 base and J 11 bases; nucleotides not matched to a gene: 11. CDR3 loop: CASSLGGQGAGLEAFF. CDR3 bases: TGTGCCAGCAGCTTAGGGGGACAGGGGGCAGGTCTTGAGGCTTTCTTT.

This chain connects TRBV6-2 or TRBV6-3 to TRBJ1-2, with D maybe TRBD1 (6 bases). The CDR3 length is 15 residues. Trimming took 4 bases from V and 3 from J, leaving 15 bases between them. Germline V gene lookup returns CDR1 MNHEY and CDR2 SVGEGT. The CDR3 spells CASSFQGWDDYGYTF. The CDR3 nucleotides are TGTGCCAGCAGTTTCCAGGGGTGGGACGACTATGGCTACACCTTC.

This clone was counted once. J is TRBJ2-1 and V is TRBV2; D is unclear. V was clipped by 6 bases and J by 6 bases, with 18 bases between them. CDR3 length: 15 amino acids. Per the germline V gene, CDR1 is SNHLY and CDR2 is FYNNEI. This CDR3 is CASRATLSSLNEQFF. The CDR3 DNA reads TGTGCCAGCAGGGCGACTTTAAGCTCTCTCAATGAGCAGTTCTTC. The complete variable domain, with remaining parts taken from reference TRBV2 and TRBJ2-1, reads EPEVTQTPSHQVTQMGQEVILRCVPISNHLYFYWYRQILGQKVEFLVSFYNNEISEKSEIFDDQFSVERPDGSNFTLKIRSTKLEDSAMYFCASRATLSSLNEQFFGPGTRLTVL.

The chain joins TRBV19 to TRBJ1-6; 12 bases map to TRBD1. Germline loops: CDR1 LNHDA, CDR2 SQIVND (reference sequence). J lost 7 bases, V lost 4 bases, and 5 bases had no gene match. CDR3 length equals 16 residues. The CDR3 DNA reads TGTGCCAGTAGTAGTTCCGGGACAGGGGGCAATTCACCCCTCCACTTT. It translates to CASSSSGTGGNSPLHF. Full variable domain (missing parts from reference TRBV19 and TRBJ1-6): DGGITQSPKYLFRKEGQNVTLSCEQNLNHDAMYWYRQDPGQGLRLIYYSQIVNDFQKGDIAEGYSVSREKKESFPLTVTSAQKNPTAFYLCASSSSGTGGNSPLHFGNGTRLTVT.

The chain couples TRBV3-1 (or the pseudogene TRBV3-2) to TRBJ2-3; TRBD2 aligns across 16 bases. J was trimmed by 1 base and V by 8 bases; bases with no gene match: 3. CDR1 and CDR2 from the germline V gene are LGHDT and YNNKEL (reference sequence). The CDR3 totals 16 residues. The CDR3 loop is CASSGLAGGRTDTQYF. The CDR3 DNA is TGTGCCAGCTCGGGACTAGCGGGGGGGCGCACAGATACGCAGTATTTT.

V usage is TRBV5-1 and J usage is TRBJ1-2, with a weak D call TRBD1 (5 bases). CDR3 length: 17 residues. With 1 base removed from V and 0 bases from J, the gap between germline ends came to 16 bases. Germline V gene sequence: CDR1 SGHRS, CDR2 YFSETQ. The CDR3 loop reads CASSLLGDRDTNYGYTF. CDR3 DNA sequence: TGCGCCAGCAGCTTGTTAGGTGACAGAGATACTAACTATGGCTACACCTTC.

The chain carries TRBV4-3 and TRBJ1-3; D gene uncertain. The germline V gene has CDR1 LGHNA and CDR2 YSLEER. The CDR3 is made up of 15 amino acids. Trimming took 0 bases from V and 4 from J, leaving 10 bases between them. CDR3 nucleotide sequence: TGCGCCAGCAGCCAAGATTCAGGAGGAGGAAACACCATATATTTT. Translated, it gives CASSQDSGGGNTIYF.

The chain is built from TRBV4-2 and TRBJ2-1, with 8 bases matching TRBD1. The CDR3 spans 16 residues. Germline CDR1 LGHNA, CDR2 YNFKEQ. V trimming: 3 bases; J trimming: 0 bases; junction bases outside the gene matches: 4. CDR3 protein: CASSQDRDPSYNEQFF. For the CDR3, the DNA is TGTGCCAGCAGCCAGGACAGGGATCCCTCCTACAATGAGCAGTTCTTC.

This chain links TRBV7-8 with TRBJ2-1; no definite D call. Looked up from germline, CDR1 is SGHVS and CDR2 is FQNEAQ. Trimming cost V 3 bases and J 7 bases, with 19 bases left between them. The CDR3 runs 16 residues. CDR3 nucleotides: TGTGCCAGCAGCTTTTTGTCAAGTTCCAGGATAAATGAGCAGTTCTTC. Translated: CASSFLSSSRINEQFF.

This chain joins TRBV7-2 and TRBJ1-3; weak D call: TRBD1 (5 bases). V dropped 3 bases and J dropped 2 bases, with 11 bases sitting between them. In germline, CDR1 is SGHTA, CDR2 FQGNSA. The CDR3 runs 15 residues. The CDR3 here is CASSLIGGAGNTIYF. The CDR3 coding sequence is TGTGCCAGCAGCTTGATCGGAGGGGCTGGAAACACCATATATTTT.

This sequence joins TRBV5-1 and TRBJ2-1, with 7 bases that match TRBD1. The CDR3 is made up of 14 amino acids. The trim removed 6 bases at V and 4 bases at J, leaving 7 bases unmatched. Germline V gene sequence: CDR1 SGHRS, CDR2 YFSETQ. The chain's CDR3 is CASTPGGGYNEQFF. The DNA for the CDR3 is TGCGCCAGCACTCCAGGGGGTGGTTACAATGAGCAGTTCTTC.